This TCR beta chain came from a study of cytomegalovirus exposure and HLA in healthy donors. General study results and limits: Some TCR beta chains (164 of them) were listed as cytomegalovirus-associated. Association with HLA alleles at 0.05 false discovery rate was found for approximately 18,000 TCR beta sequences in a later analysis. Earlier analysis yielded a pattern in which most TCR beta V segments were productive about 90% or about 30% of the time.

The CDR3 is 12 residues long. Trimming removed 4 bases from V and 6 bases from J, with 9 bases in between. CDR1 and CDR2 from the germline V gene are SGHRS and YFSETQ. This clone came up a few times. Its antigen is unknown. Use of 60 Vbeta and 13 Jbeta primers characterized the PCR. The data were produced by immunoSEQ multiplex PCR, yet TCRdb's version contains in-frame clones alone and is incomplete. The profile shows about 87,000 clones, less than 8% of them singletons. The sequenced sample consisted of PBMCs. The chain couples TRBV5-1 to TRBJ2-3; tentative D call: TRBD1 (5 bases). The TCR was taken from a man aged 45 to 65 in good health and CMV-seronegative. The CDR3 sequence: CASSQPGDTQYF. DNA of the CDR3: TGCGCCAGCAGCCAACCAGGGGATACGCAGTATTTT.